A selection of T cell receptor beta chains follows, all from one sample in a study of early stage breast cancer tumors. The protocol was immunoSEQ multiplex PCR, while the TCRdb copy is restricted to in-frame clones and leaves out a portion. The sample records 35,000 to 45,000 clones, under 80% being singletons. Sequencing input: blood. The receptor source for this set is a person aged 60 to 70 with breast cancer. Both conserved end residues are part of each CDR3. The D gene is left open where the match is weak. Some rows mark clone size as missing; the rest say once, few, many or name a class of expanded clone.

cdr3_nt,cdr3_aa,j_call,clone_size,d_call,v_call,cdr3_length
TGTGCCAGCTCACCATCGAGCAATCAGCCCCAGCATTTT,CASSPSSNQPQHF,TRBJ1-5,few,.,TRBV18,13
TGTGCCAGCAGCTTAAGATTACCCAAGGGGGACAGGGGGCCCATTACCTACACCTTC,CASSLRLPKGDRGPITYTF,TRBJ1-2,.,TRBD1,TRBV7-3,19
TGCGCCAGCAGCCAAGATGGAACGTCGGGAGTCTATGGCTACACCTTC,CASSQDGTSGVYGYTF,TRBJ1-2,.,.,TRBV4-1,16
TGTGCCAGCAGCCAAGAGGGCCAGGCAGCCTACGAGCAGTACTTC,CASSQEGQAAYEQYF,TRBJ2-7,.,.,TRBV11-1,15
TGTGCCAGCAGCTTAGGACTAGCGGGGGGGCAAGAGACCCAGTACTTC,CASSLGLAGGQETQYF,TRBJ2-5,.,TRBD2,TRBV7-2,16
TGTGCCTGGGATCCTACCGGGACAGCCCATGGCTACACCTTC,CAWDPTGTAHGYTF,TRBJ1-2,.,TRBD1,TRBV30,14
TGTGCCAGCAGCCAAGGAGGGATGGAAAAACTGTTTTTT,CASSQGGMEKLFF,TRBJ1-4,once,.,TRBV4-2,13
TGTGCCACCAGACAGGAGACCTACAATGAGCAGTTCTTC,CATRQETYNEQFF,TRBJ2-1,.,.,TRBV10-3,13
TGTGCCAGCAGCCCTCTAGCGGGGGGAGGGAATGAGCAGTTCTTC,CASSPLAGGGNEQFF,TRBJ2-1,.,TRBD2,TRBV9,15
TGTGCCAGCTCGTTGACGGTCCAAGAGACCCAGTACTTC,CASSLTVQETQYF,TRBJ2-5,.,.,TRBV18,13
TGTGCCAGCAGTGAATTTTGGGGATATGGCACTGAAGCTTTCTTT,CASSEFWGYGTEAFF,TRBJ1-1,.,.,TRBV6-1,15
TGCGCCAGCCTCGGTAGGGGGCTCCAAGAGACCCAGTACTTC,CASLGRGLQETQYF,TRBJ2-5,.,TRBD1,TRBV10-2,14
TGTGCCAGCAGTGATGGGCTCAATCAGCCCCAGCATTTT,CASSDGLNQPQHF,TRBJ1-5,few,.,TRBV2,13
TGTGCCAGCAGCGTAGCTGCGGTCTCTGGGGCCAACGTCCTGACTTTC,CASSVAAVSGANVLTF,TRBJ2-6,.,.,TRBV9,16
TGTGCCAGCAGTGGGGTTGGCTACACCTTC,CASSGVGYTF,TRBJ1-2,.,.,TRBV2,10
TGTGCCAGCAGTTACGCCCGCAATCAGCCCCAGCATTTT,CASSYARNQPQHF,TRBJ1-5,.,.,TRBV6-6,13
TGTGCCAGCAGCTTCGACAGGGATGAGCAGTTCTTC,CASSFDRDEQFF,TRBJ2-1,.,TRBD1,TRBV5-6,12
TGTGCCAGCAGTTCAGCGGTGTACAGCAATCAGCCCCAGCATTTT,CASSSAVYSNQPQHF,TRBJ1-5,.,.,TRBV28,15
TGTGCCAGCTCACCAAGGCAGGCTTACGAGCAGTACTTC,CASSPRQAYEQYF,TRBJ2-7,.,.,TRBV18,13
TGTGCCAGCTCCACAGCGGCGGGAGGTTCCTACGAGCAGTACTTC,CASSTAAGGSYEQYF,TRBJ2-7,.,TRBD2,TRBV18,15
TGTGCCAGCTCCCCTCGAGGACAGGGAATCGCTGGCAATCAGCCCCAGCATTTT,CASSPRGQGIAGNQPQHF,TRBJ1-5,few,TRBD1,TRBV18,18
TGTGCCAGCAGCTTAATGGCCGGGCCCCAGCATTTT,CASSLMAGPQHF,TRBJ1-5,.,.,TRBV7-8,12
TGTGCCAGCATTGGACAGCCAACAAATCAGCCCCAGCATTTT,CASIGQPTNQPQHF,TRBJ1-5,.,.,TRBV6-6,14
TGTGCCAGCGGGGAGACAGGGGCCCTAAATCAGCCCCAGCATTTT,CASGETGALNQPQHF,TRBJ1-5,.,TRBD1,TRBV6-1,15
TGCGCCAGCAGCCAAGAACCCGGACTAGCGGGGGCCGGAGAGACCCAGTACTTC,CASSQEPGLAGAGETQYF,TRBJ2-5,.,TRBD2,TRBV4-1,18
TGTGCCAGCAGCTTTGGCGGGGTAGAGGGTGAGCAGTTCTTC,CASSFGGVEGEQFF,TRBJ2-1,few,.,TRBV7-3,14
TGCGCCAGCAGCAAAAGTGTTAGCAATCAGCCCCAGCATTTT,CASSKSVSNQPQHF,TRBJ1-5,.,.,TRBV5-1,14
TGTGCCAGCAGCCCGGACTGGCGACCGACCTACGAGCAGTACTTC,CASSPDWRPTYEQYF,TRBJ2-7,.,.,TRBV9,15
TGTGCCAGCAGCACGGCCGAGGGGTCTTTGGGCAATCAGCCCCAGCATTTT,CASSTAEGSLGNQPQHF,TRBJ1-5,.,.,TRBV7-2,17
TGCGCCAGCAGCTCAACGACAGGTACAGGCTATGGCTACACCTTC,CASSSTTGTGYGYTF,TRBJ1-2,few,.,TRBV4-1,15
TGTGCCAGCAGCGTAGCTGGCAGTTCTGGAAACACCATATATTTT,CASSVAGSSGNTIYF,TRBJ1-3,once,.,TRBV9,15
TGTGCCAGCAGCATAATACTAGCGGGAGGGAAAGATACGCAGTATTTT,CASSIILAGGKDTQYF,TRBJ2-3,.,TRBD2,TRBV7-9,16
TGTGCCAGCAGTTTTGACAGTTACAATGAGCAGTTCTTC,CASSFDSYNEQFF,TRBJ2-1,few,.,TRBV28,13
TGTGCCGTGGTGGGACAGGGGGCGATTGGGGAGACCCAGTACTTC,CAVVGQGAIGETQYF,TRBJ2-5,.,TRBD1,TRBV2,15
TGTGCCAGCAGCTTAACCCCCGAGACATTATATGGCTACACCTTC,CASSLTPETLYGYTF,TRBJ1-2,.,.,TRBV7-6,15
TGCGCCAGCAGCCTCCTGACAGGGGGCTATGAGCAGTTCTTC,CASSLLTGGYEQFF,TRBJ2-1,once,TRBD1,TRBV5-1,14
TGTGCCAGCTCATCTCCCTACTTAGCGGGAGAGGAAGATACGCAGTATTTT,CASSSPYLAGEEDTQYF,TRBJ2-3,.,TRBD2,TRBV18,17
TGTGCCAGCAGCTCAAACACCGGCAATCAGCCCCAGCATTTT,CASSSNTGNQPQHF,TRBJ1-5,.,.,TRBV7-8,14
TGTGCCAGCAGGATTCGCTCCGAGCAGTACTTC,CASRIRSEQYF,TRBJ2-7,.,.,TRBV6-5,11
TGCGCCAGCAGTCCCTATTCCGGGACAGGGGGCTTTGGCACTGAAGCTTTCTTT,CASSPYSGTGGFGTEAFF,TRBJ1-1,.,TRBD1,TRBV23-1,18
TGTGCCAGCCTATCGCGGGGGAGCAATCAGCCCCAGCATTTT,CASLSRGSNQPQHF,TRBJ1-5,.,.,TRBV28,14
TGTGCCTGTAGGGACCTCGTCTCTTCACCCCTCCACTTT,CACRDLVSSPLHF,TRBJ1-6,.,.,TRBV30,13
TGTGCCAGCAACAAAGCGGATAACAATGAGCAGTTCTTC,CASNKADNNEQFF,TRBJ2-1,once,.,TRBV28,13
TGTGCCTGGACCCGGCGGGGGGCAGATACGCAGTATTTT,CAWTRRGADTQYF,TRBJ2-3,.,TRBD2,TRBV30,13
TGTGCCAACAGCTCGCATGGGGGAGCAAATGAGCAGTTCTTC,CANSSHGGANEQFF,TRBJ2-1,.,.,TRBV7-9,14
TGCGCCAGCAGCCGGGGACAGGGGGTCCACGAGCAGTACTTC,CASSRGQGVHEQYF,TRBJ2-7,.,TRBD1,TRBV5-1,14
TGTGCCAGCAGTAGTGACAGGTGGGTCTACGAGCAGTACTTC,CASSSDRWVYEQYF,TRBJ2-7,once,.,TRBV6-1,14
TGTGCCTGGAGTGCGTTTCGCCCAGCGGCGGCCTCTGGGGCCAACGTCCTGACTTTC,CAWSAFRPAAASGANVLTF,TRBJ2-6,.,.,TRBV30,19